The 6 T cell receptor beta chains below come from one sample, sequenced in a study of radiotherapy plus CTLA-4 blockade in lung cancer. Libraries were prepared by immunoSEQ multiplex PCR; TCRdb keeps only in-frame clonotypes and omits some of them. The table shows about 110,000 clones, with roughly 77% occurring only once. The sample was peripheral blood, taken from a patient treated with radiotherapy plus ipilimumab. The receptors come from a human donor with non-small cell lung cancer that progressed on radiotherapy plus ipilimumab. Some clones in this sample may be carry-over from other donors' samples.

V gene TRBV6-6 combines with J gene TRBJ2-7, with D maybe TRBD1 (5 bases). Looked up from germline, CDR1 is MNHNY and CDR2 is SVGAGI (reference sequence). The CDR3 loop spans 12 amino acids. Trimming shortened V by 4 bases and J by 3 bases, and 7 bases separated the two germline ends. Here the CDR3 reads CASSSGHYEQYF. The DNA of the CDR3 is TGTGCCAGCAGTTCCGGACACTACGAGCAGTACTTC.

This chain joins TRBV28 and TRBJ2-5, with D tentatively TRBD2 (5 bases). Looked up from germline, CDR1 is MDHEN and CDR2 is SYDVKM. V was pared by 3 bases and J by 1 base, with 33 bases between. CDR3 length: 22 residues. CDR3 protein: CASSFIRSLRVHEILLQETQYF. The CDR3, as DNA: TGTGCCAGCAGTTTTATAAGGAGCCTGCGGGTTCACGAGATACTACTCCAAGAGACCCAGTACTTC.

J is TRBJ1-3 and V is TRBV9; possibly TRBD1 for D (5 bases). Trimming took off 0 bases at V and 2 bases at J, with 15 bases between the two ends. The CDR3 covers 17 residues. CDR1 and CDR2 (germline): SGDLS, YYNGEE. The CDR3 DNA sequence: TGTGCCAGCAGCGTAGCGGGGCCCGGGGACGCTGGAAACACCATATATTTT. As protein: CASSVAGPGDAGNTIYF.

This chain joins TRBV10-3 and TRBJ1-2; D gene unclear. The V end lost 6 bases, the J end lost 0 bases, and 11 bases lay between the germline ends. The CDR3 length is 14 residues. Germline V CDR1 and CDR2: ENHRY, SYGVKD. The DNA for the CDR3 is TGTGCCATCAGGAAGGGCGACGCTAACTATGGCTACACCTTC. Translated, it gives CAIRKGDANYGYTF.

V usage is TRBV11-2 and J usage is TRBJ1-5; 7 bases are shared with TRBD1. The CDR3 has 13 residues. Germline V lookup: CDR1 SGHAT, CDR2 FQNNGV. The V gene end was trimmed by 5 bases and the J gene end by 6 bases; junction bases not matched to a gene: 4. The CDR3 region has the DNA TGTGCCAGCAGCACGCAGGGGGGTCAGCCCCAGCATTTT. Translating it yields CASSTQGGQPQHF.

The V call is TRBV11-3, the J call TRBJ2-5, with D uncertain. Trimming removed 5 bases at V and 0 bases at J, with 13 bases between. CDR3 length equals 15 residues. Germline V gene data show CDR1 as SGHNT and CDR2 as YENEEA. The CDR3 here is CASSPGQKYQETQYF. DNA of the CDR3: TGTGCCAGCAGCCCCGGGCAAAAGTACCAAGAGACCCAGTACTTC.